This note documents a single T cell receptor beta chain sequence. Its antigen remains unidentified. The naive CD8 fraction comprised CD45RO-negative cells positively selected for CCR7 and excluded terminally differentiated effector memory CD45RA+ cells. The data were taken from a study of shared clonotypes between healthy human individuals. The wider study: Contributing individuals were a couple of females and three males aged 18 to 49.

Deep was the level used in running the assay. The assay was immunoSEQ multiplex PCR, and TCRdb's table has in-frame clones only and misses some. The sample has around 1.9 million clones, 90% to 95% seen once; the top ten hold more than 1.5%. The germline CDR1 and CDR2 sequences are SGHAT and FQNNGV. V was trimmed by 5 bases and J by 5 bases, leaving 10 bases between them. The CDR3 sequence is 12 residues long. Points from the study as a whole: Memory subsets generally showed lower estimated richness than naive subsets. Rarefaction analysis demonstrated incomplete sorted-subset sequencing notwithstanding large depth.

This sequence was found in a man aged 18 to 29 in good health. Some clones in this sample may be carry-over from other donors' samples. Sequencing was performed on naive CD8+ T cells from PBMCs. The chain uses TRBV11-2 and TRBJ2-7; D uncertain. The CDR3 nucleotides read TGTGCCAGCAGCGGGTCGTGGGACGAGCAGTACTTC. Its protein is CASSGSWDEQYF. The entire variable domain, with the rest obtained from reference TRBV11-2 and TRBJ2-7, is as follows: EAGVAQSPRYKIIEKRQSVAFWCNPISGHATLYWYQQILGQGPKLLIQFQNNGVVDDSQLPKDRFSAERLKGVDSTLKIQPAKLEDSAVYLCASSGSWDEQYFGPGTRLTVT.